What follows is one TCR beta chain and its context. These data come from a study of blood T cell repertoires in COVID-19. With 4 bases clipped from V and 4 bases from J, the junction kept 9 bases outside the gene matches. The CDR3 has 16 amino acids. Germline CDR1 reads MNHEY; CDR2 reads SVGAGI. Per the original methods: It was from reference gene primer amplification that nucleated cell counts were estimated. Repertoires were generated with immunoSEQ multiplex PCR, while TCRdb's copy carries only in-frame clones and drops some. The V and J calls and clone size come from that table; D and trimming were worked out from the DNA. The profile covers over 75,000 clones, with roughly 80% appearing a single time and 8.7% taken by the ten largest.

The sequencing sample was made of peripheral blood. J is TRBJ2-7 and V is TRBV6-5, with 11 bases identical to TRBD1. The origin of this receptor is a man aged 45-65 years who had recovered from COVID-19. This CDR3 reads CASSFDGTGGKYEQYF. DNA for the CDR3: TGTGCCAGCAGTTTCGACGGGACAGGGGGAAAATACGAGCAGTACTTC.